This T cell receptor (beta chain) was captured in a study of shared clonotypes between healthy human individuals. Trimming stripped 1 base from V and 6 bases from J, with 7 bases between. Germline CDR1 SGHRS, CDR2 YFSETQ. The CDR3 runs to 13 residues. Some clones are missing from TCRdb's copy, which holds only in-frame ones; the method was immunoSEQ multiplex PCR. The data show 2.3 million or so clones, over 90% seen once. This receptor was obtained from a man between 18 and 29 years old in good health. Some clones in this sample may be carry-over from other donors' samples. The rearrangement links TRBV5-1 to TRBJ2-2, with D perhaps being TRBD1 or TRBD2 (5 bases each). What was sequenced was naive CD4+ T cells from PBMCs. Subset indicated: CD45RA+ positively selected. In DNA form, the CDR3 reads TGCGCCAGCAGCTTGATGGGGGCCGGGGAGCTGTTTTTT. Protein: CASSLMGAGELFF.